The 25 T cell receptor beta chains below all came from one sample that was sequenced in a study of identical twins. A single record per CDR3 protein comes from TCRdb applying MiXCR to the 5' RACE reads. Counted here are 400,000 to 550,000 distinct CDR3 sequences, roughly a fifth occurring once; the ten biggest clones make up around 0.9%. The same data also contributed to another study, on T cells expressing NK-cell markers.

The source material was CD4+ T cells sorted from blood. The receptors stem from a woman aged 18 to 35 in good health.

This clonotype was counted many times. V and J are TRBV10-3 and TRBJ2-3, with D hard to call. The germline V gene has CDR1 ENHRY and CDR2 SYGVKD. V was shortened by 6 bases and J by 0 bases, with 7 bases between the two germline ends. The CDR3 is 13 amino acids. In DNA, the CDR3 is TGTGCCATCAGCTACCTAAGCACAGATACGCAGTATTTT. It yields the protein CAISYLSTDTQYF.

The rearrangement links TRBV20-1 to TRBJ2-3; D call uncertain. From germline, CDR1 is DFQATT and CDR2 SNEGSKA (reference sequence). The CDR3 has 12 amino acids. The ends were cut back, 6 bases at V and 1 base at J, with 8 bases in the middle. The CDR3 is CSAFNRTDTQYF. The DNA of the CDR3 is TGCAGTGCCTTTAACCGCACAGATACGCAGTATTTT.

The CDR3 protein is CASSQTWTNEQFF. Written as DNA, the CDR3 is TGTGCCAGCAGTCAAACCTGGACCAATGAGCAGTTCTTC. The chain has TRBV7-9 and TRBJ2-1; D ambiguous. The CDR3 spans 13 residues. Germline V lookup: CDR1 SEHNR, CDR2 FQNEAQ (reference sequence). V lost 6 bases and J 6 bases, leaving 12 bases between the germline ends.

The V and J genes are TRBV4-3 and TRBJ2-3; D uncertain. CDR3 length equals 15 residues. V shed 0 bases and J shed 2 bases, with 9 bases lying between them. CDR1 and CDR2 (germline): LGHNA, YSLEER. The CDR3 sequence is CASSQDQTSTDTQYF. In DNA, the CDR3 is TGCGCCAGCAGCCAAGATCAAACTTCCACAGATACGCAGTATTTT.

This clonotype was recorded many times. The chain links TRBV12-3 or TRBV12-4 to TRBJ2-7, with a tentative D call TRBD2 (6 bases). Deletions cut 3 bases from V and 3 bases from J, with 9 bases between. This CDR3 is 13 amino acids long. The CDR3 DNA reads as TGTGCCAGCAGTTTTCCGGGGGTCTACGAGCAGTACTTC. It is translated as CASSFPGVYEQYF.

This clonotype came up a few times. V usage is TRBV20-1 and J usage is TRBJ1-5; D uncertain. CDR1 and CDR2 from the germline V gene are DFQATT and SNEGSKA (reference sequence). The CDR3 is 13 residues long. The V end was cut by 6 bases, the J end by 3 bases, with 12 bases between. The CDR3 region is CSATWALNQPQHF. The CDR3 DNA follows: TGCAGTGCGACATGGGCCCTCAATCAGCCCCAGCATTTT.

A few counts support this clonotype. J is TRBJ1-1 and V is TRBV7-9; no clear D gene. This CDR3 spans 15 amino acids. CDR1 is SEHNR, CDR2 FQNEAQ, per germline (reference sequence). The V end lost 1 base, the J end lost 2 bases, and 11 bases lay between the germline ends. The CDR3 region is CASSLVANINTEAFF. CDR3 DNA: TGTGCCAGCAGCTTAGTTGCCAACATTAACACTGAAGCTTTCTTT. Variable domain in full (rest from reference TRBV7-9 and TRBJ1-1): DTGVSQNPRHKITKRGQNVTFRCDPISEHNRLYWYRQTLGQGPEFLTYFQNEAQLEKSRLLSDRFSAERPKGSFSTLEIQRTEQGDSAMYLCASSLVANINTEAFFGQGTRLTVV.

This chain connects TRBV9 to TRBJ2-1; 8 bases map to TRBD2. This CDR3 comprises 16 residues. V trimming: 3 bases; J trimming: 6 bases; junction bases outside the gene matches: 11. Germline lookup yields CDR1 SGDLS and CDR2 YYNGEE. The DNA of the CDR3 is TGTGCCAGCAGCGGACTTTTCGGGAGGGCAATCAATGAGCAGTTCTTC. Amino acids: CASSGLFGRAINEQFF. The whole variable domain, filled in from reference TRBV9 and TRBJ2-1, reads DSGVTQTPKHLITATGQRVTLRCSPRSGDLSVYWYQQSLDQGLQFLIQYYNGEERAKGNILERFSAQQFPDLHSELNLSSLELGDSALYFCASSGLFGRAINEQFFGPGTRLTVL.

The CDR3 reads CASSYTSSDTQYF. CDR3 DNA: TGTGCCAGCAGTTACACATCTTCGGATACGCAGTATTTT. This chain links TRBV6-5 with TRBJ2-3, with D hard to call. V gave up 2 bases and J gave up 6 bases, with 9 bases separating them. In germline, CDR1 is MNHEY, CDR2 SVGAGI. This CDR3 spans 13 amino acids.

The rearrangement uses TRBV6-1 and TRBJ2-1; the match to TRBD2 covers 9 bases. This CDR3 spans 14 amino acids. Unmatched junction bases numbered 7, after V lost 4 bases and J lost 9 bases. CDR1 is MNHNS, CDR2 SASEGT, per germline. CDR3 sequence (DNA): TGTGCCAGCAGTGTCGCGGGAGGGCCGATTGAGCAGTTCTTC. It yields the protein CASSVAGGPIEQFF.

CDR3 sequence reads: CASSLAARKNYGYTF. CDR3 DNA: TGTGCCAGCAGCTTAGCGGCCCGGAAGAACTATGGCTACACCTTC. This chain joins TRBV7-9 and TRBJ1-2; D gene unclear. The germline V gene has CDR1 SEHNR and CDR2 FQNEAQ (reference sequence). The CDR3 has 15 amino acids. The V end lost 0 bases, the J end lost 2 bases, and 10 bases lay between the germline ends.

This clonotype appeared once. The rearrangement joins TRBV12-3 or TRBV12-4 to TRBJ1-4, with D unresolved. The V gene lost 2 bases and the J gene lost 5 bases, with 6 bases spanning the gap. The CDR3 covers 13 residues. The CDR3 loop is CASSLIGNEKLFF. The CDR3 coding sequence is TGTGCCAGCAGTTTAATCGGGAATGAAAAACTGTTTTTT.

The chain has TRBV25-1 and TRBJ2-1; D may be TRBD2 (5 bases). This CDR3 region has 12 residues. V lost 7 bases, J lost 2 bases, and 6 bases lay in between. CDR1 and CDR2 (germline): MGHDK, SYGVNS. CDR3 in DNA: TGTGCCAGCATTAGCGCCTACAATGAGCAGTTCTTC. This sequence encodes CASISAYNEQFF.

This chain uses TRBV12-5 with TRBJ2-4; 9 nucleotides align to TRBD1. Trimming cost V 1 base and J 3 bases; bases outside gene matches: 19. Germline V gene data show CDR1 as LGHNT and CDR2 as FRNRAP. The length of the CDR3 is 21 residues. The CDR3 nucleotides read TGTGCTAGTGGTTTGGCCCCGAACTTTGGGACAGGGTGGAAAGGCAAAAACATTCAGTACTTC. Amino acids: CASGLAPNFGTGWKGKNIQYF.

The chain couples TRBV7-3 to TRBJ2-3; no clear D gene. From germline, CDR1 is SGHTA and CDR2 FQGTGA. Deletions cut 2 bases from V and 0 bases from J, with 6 bases between. The CDR3 totals 14 residues. Here the CDR3 reads CASSLFASTDTQYF. CDR3 bases: TGTGCCAGCAGCTTATTCGCCAGCACAGATACGCAGTATTTT.

The chain carries TRBV9 and TRBJ2-4; the D gene is possibly TRBD2 (5 bases). Trimming removed 2 bases at V and 11 bases at J, with 20 bases between. Germline V gene sequence: CDR1 SGDLS, CDR2 YYNGEE. The CDR3 covers 15 residues. CDR3 sequence: CASSVSVEVGILQYF. CDR3 DNA sequence: TGTGCCAGCAGCGTTTCGGTGGAGGTGGGAATCCTTCAGTACTTC. The full variable domain, rest sourced from reference TRBV9 and TRBJ2-4, is DSGVTQTPKHLITATGQRVTLRCSPRSGDLSVYWYQQSLDQGLQFLIQYYNGEERAKGNILERFSAQQFPDLHSELNLSSLELGDSALYFCASSVSVEVGILQYFGAGTRLSVL.

This chain connects TRBV6-1 to TRBJ1-1, with TRBD1 matching over 7 bases. V shed 5 bases, J shed 6 bases, and the junction held 9 bases outside the gene matches. The V gene's germline CDR1 is MNHNS and CDR2 SASEGT. The CDR3 runs 14 residues. The DNA of the CDR3 is TGTGCCAGCAGTACCCCCCGACAGGGCGCTGAAGCTTTCTTT. It encodes CASSTPRQGAEAFF.

The V gene is TRBV27, the J gene TRBJ2-2, with no clear D. Germline V gene sequence: CDR1 MNHEY, CDR2 SMNVEV (reference sequence). The germline V and J ends were trimmed by 5 bases and 0 bases, with 13 bases remaining between them. This CDR3 is built from 16 residues. The DNA of the CDR3 is TGTGCCAGCAGTCGCACTGGACGCGCGAACACCGGGGAGCTGTTTTTT. Protein: CASSRTGRANTGELFF.

This clonotype was seen a few times. The V and J genes are TRBV12-3 or TRBV12-4 and TRBJ1-3; no clear D. V was pared by 3 bases and J by 7 bases, with 1 base between. The CDR3 runs to 10 residues. The CDR3 DNA reads TGTGCCAGCAGTTTTAACACCATATATTTT. Protein sequence: CASSFNTIYF.

This chain uses TRBV5-1 with TRBJ1-1; D gene uncertain. V lost 5 bases, J lost 0 bases, and 8 bases lay in between. The CDR3 loop spans 13 amino acids. Germline CDR1 and CDR2: SGHRS and YFSETQ. This chain's CDR3 is CASRSGMNTEAFF. The CDR3, as DNA: TGCGCCAGCAGGTCGGGAATGAACACTGAAGCTTTCTTT.

The V and J genes are TRBV20-1 and TRBJ1-1; possibly TRBD1 for D (5 bases). The CDR3 is 13 amino acids. V was cut by 5 bases and J by 5 bases, with 15 bases left in between. Germline loops: CDR1 DFQATT, CDR2 SNEGSKA (reference sequence). In DNA form, the CDR3 reads TGCAGTGCTCTGACCACCGGGGGGACTGAAGCTTTCTTT. This codes for CSALTTGGTEAFF.

This clonotype was observed at least ten times. J is TRBJ2-3 and V is TRBV7-2; D tentatively reads TRBD1 or TRBD2 (5 bases each). In germline, CDR1 is SGHTA, CDR2 FQGNSA. The CDR3 spans 16 residues. V lost 3 bases to trimming and J lost 2 bases, with 15 bases between them. This CDR3 reads CASSFTGTSTTDTQYF. Here the CDR3 DNA reads TGTGCCAGCAGCTTTACCGGGACCAGCACCACAGATACGCAGTATTTT.

This sequence joins TRBV9 and TRBJ1-1; 8 bases match TRBD1. Germline V gives CDR1 SGDLS, CDR2 YYNGEE. The CDR3 runs to 16 residues. The ends lost 5 bases at V and 4 bases at J; junction bases unmatched: 13. In DNA form, the CDR3 reads TGTGCCAGCAGTCGAATGGCAGGGGGCCGCGGCACTGAAGCTTTCTTT. It yields the protein CASSRMAGGRGTEAFF.

This clonotype was counted at least ten times. This chain links TRBV7-2 with TRBJ2-7; D uncertain. V gave up 5 bases and J gave up 2 bases, with 16 bases separating them. The CDR3 spans 15 residues. The germline V gene has CDR1 SGHTA and CDR2 FQGNSA. The CDR3 DNA follows: TGTGCCAGCAGCCCGCGCCCCGGCGCTACCTACGAGCAGTACTTC. Amino acids: CASSPRPGATYEQYF.

This clonotype occurred a few times. The chain recombines TRBV20-1 with TRBJ2-7; D assignment may be TRBD1 or TRBD2 (5 bases each). V lost 0 bases to trimming and J lost 6 bases, with 12 bases between them. The CDR3 covers 13 residues. Per the germline V gene, CDR1 is DFQATT and CDR2 is SNEGSKA (reference sequence). CDR3 loop: CSARDSGQTEQYF. In nucleotides, the CDR3 is TGCAGTGCTAGAGATTCGGGGCAGACCGAGCAGTACTTC.